This entry concerns a single TCR beta chain. The entry originates in a study of blood T cells in healthy people across ages. This CDR3 comprises 18 residues. Germline-derived CDR1 and CDR2 are SGHRS and YFSETQ. V was pared by 0 bases and J by 0 bases, with 13 bases between. A second roughly 7 to 12 cycle PCR used barcoded and J-beta primers. TCRdb independently ran MiXCR on the 5' RACE reads; one entry per CDR3 protein. The profile shows some 640,000 distinct CDR3 sequences, 49% of them singletons. Sequencing input: blood. V usage is TRBV5-1 and J usage is TRBJ2-6; no clear D. This TCR derives from an older woman in good health. As DNA, the CDR3 is TGCGCCAGCAGCTTGGCACCCCGAGTGGGCTCTGGGGCCAACGTCCTGACTTTC. This sequence encodes CASSLAPRVGSGANVLTF.